This T cell receptor (beta chain) derives from a study of cytomegalovirus exposure and HLA in healthy donors. Overall study: Among the approximately 420 donors who were genotyped, over 70% fell in the genetic ancestry cluster that is associated with self-reported Caucasian donors. Study results and caveats: A reported reduction in N-insertions relative to the roughly 700-donor mean was seen in an Asian-associated ancestry cluster in a later analysis.

The CDR3 length is 14 residues. V shed 4 bases and J shed 4 bases, with 14 bases lying between them. Per germline, CDR1 SGHNT and CDR2 YYREEE (reference sequence). The PCR had 60 Vbeta and 13 Jbeta primers. The assay was immunoSEQ multiplex PCR, and TCRdb's table has in-frame clones only and misses some. Of around 110,000 clones listed, approximately 81% are singletons. About this clone itself: Its antigen is not identified.

The sequencing sample was made of PBMCs. This receptor was obtained from a woman between 25 and 40 years old in good health and CMV-seronegative. V gene TRBV5-4 combines with J gene TRBJ1-2; D is possibly TRBD1 (5 bases). CDR3 residues: CASSPRYRSYGYTF. Here the CDR3 DNA reads TGTGCCAGCAGCCCCAGGTACAGGTCCTATGGCTACACCTTC. The entire variable domain, with the rest obtained from reference TRBV5-4 and TRBJ1-2, is as follows: ETGVTQSPTHLIKTRGQQVTLRCSSQSGHNTVSWYQQALGQGPQFIFQYYREEENGRGNFPPRFSGLQFPNYSSELNVNALELDDSALYLCASSPRYRSYGYTFGSGTRLTVV.